These 21 T cell receptor beta chains share one sample of origin, sequenced in a study of OX40 agonist ivuxolimab in advanced cancers. Sequenced by immunoSEQ multiplex PCR; TCRdb stores in-frame clones only, minus some. The sample has 99,000 or so clones, 95% to 97% seen once. Sequenced here: CD4+ or CD8+ T cells sorted from blood, sampled in a trial of the OX40 agonist ivuxolimab. All receptors derive from an adult with an advanced solid tumor such as melanoma, head and neck, liver or kidney cancer.

The rearrangement links TRBV7-8 to TRBJ2-2; D is unresolved. Looked up from germline, CDR1 is SGHVS and CDR2 is FQNEAQ. CDR3 size: 14 residues. Trimming shortened V by 0 bases and J by 7 bases, and 9 bases separated the two germline ends. In nucleotides, the CDR3 is TGTGCCAGCAGCTTAGCGCTCCGTGGCGGGGAGCTGTTTTTT. The encoded protein is CASSLALRGGELFF.

The chain employs TRBV11-2 and TRBJ2-7, with 9 bases fitting TRBD1. Losses at the gene ends were 5 bases for V and 3 bases for J; bases not matched to a gene: 5. Germline V lookup: CDR1 SGHAT, CDR2 FQNNGV. The CDR3 loop spans 14 amino acids. CDR3 in amino acids: CASSLGQGDYEQYF. For the CDR3, the DNA is TGTGCCAGCAGCCTGGGACAGGGTGACTACGAGCAGTACTTC.

This chain links TRBV9 with TRBJ1-2; 7 bases are shared with TRBD1. Per germline, CDR1 SGDLS and CDR2 YYNGEE. The J segment lost 4 bases and the V segment lost 0 bases, leaving 3 bases of the junction unmatched. The CDR3 extends over 14 amino acids. CDR3 coding DNA: TGTGCCAGCAGCGTAGGAGGGACAGCCTATGGCTACACCTTC. This translates into CASSVGGTAYGYTF.

This clone was detected only once. The V gene is TRBV5-6, the J gene TRBJ2-3; D remains ambiguous. V was cut by 2 bases and J by 0 bases, with 7 bases left in between. Germline CDR1 reads SGHDT; CDR2 reads YYEEEE. The CDR3 has 14 residues. As DNA, the CDR3 is TGTGCCAGCAGCTTAGGTCCGAGCACAGATACGCAGTATTTT. This translates into CASSLGPSTDTQYF.

V and J are TRBV9 and TRBJ1-5; no clear D gene. The CDR3 totals 14 residues. Germline V gene lookup returns CDR1 SGDLS and CDR2 YYNGEE. V dropped 0 bases and J dropped 1 base, with 5 bases sitting between them. CDR3: CASSVGGSNQPQHF. CDR3 in DNA: TGTGCCAGCAGCGTAGGCGGAAGCAATCAGCCCCAGCATTTT. The entire variable domain, with the rest obtained from reference TRBV9 and TRBJ1-5, is as follows: DSGVTQTPKHLITATGQRVTLRCSPRSGDLSVYWYQQSLDQGLQFLIQYYNGEERAKGNILERFSAQQFPDLHSELNLSSLELGDSALYFCASSVGGSNQPQHFGDGTRLSIL.

A single count supports this clone. The J gene is TRBJ1-2, the V gene TRBV4-2; 9 positions agree with TRBD1. Per the germline V gene, CDR1 is LGHNA and CDR2 is YNFKEQ. V lost 2 bases to trimming and J lost 2 bases; unmatched junction nucleotides: 3. The CDR3 covers 15 residues. Here the CDR3 DNA reads TGTGCCAGCAGCCAAACCGACAGGGGGAACTATGGCTACACCTTC. Encoded protein: CASSQTDRGNYGYTF.

The chain employs TRBV20-1 and TRBJ1-1; D unclear. V gave up 5 bases and J gave up 4 bases, with 5 bases separating them. Per germline, CDR1 DFQATT and CDR2 SNEGSKA (reference sequence). The length of the CDR3 is 10 residues. The CDR3 bases are TGCAGTGCTCTGGGCACTGAAGCTTTCTTT. Translation: CSALGTEAFF.

V is TRBV19 and J is TRBJ2-1; D is unresolved. Trimming took off 4 bases at V and 3 bases at J, with 7 bases between the two ends. The V gene's germline CDR1 is LNHDA and CDR2 SQIVND (reference sequence). The CDR3 loop spans 13 amino acids. In nucleotides, the CDR3 is TGTGCCAGTAGTACTGATGACTACAATGAGCAGTTCTTC. Amino acids: CASSTDDYNEQFF.

The chain joins TRBV2 to TRBJ1-5; D is perhaps TRBD1 (5 bases). The CDR3 length is 14 residues. Germline V gene sequence: CDR1 SNHLY, CDR2 FYNNEI. V shed 7 bases and J shed 1 base, with 11 bases lying between them. In DNA, the CDR3 is TGTGCCAGCAATGAGTGGGGGAGCAATCAGCCCCAGCATTTT. It codes for CASNEWGSNQPQHF.

The chain employs TRBV4-1 and TRBJ2-7, with a tentative D call TRBD1 (6 bases). Looked up from germline, CDR1 is MGHRA and CDR2 is YSYEKL. V lost 1 base, J lost 2 bases, and 12 bases lay in between. The CDR3 extends over 15 amino acids. The CDR3 sequence is CASSQVQGTPYEQYF. The CDR3, as DNA: TGCGCCAGCAGCCAAGTGCAGGGGACCCCCTACGAGCAGTACTTC.

V and J are TRBV7-6 and TRBJ2-1; D remains unclear. Deletions cut 5 bases from V and 8 bases from J, with 10 bases between. The germline V gene has CDR1 SGHVS and CDR2 FNYEAQ. The CDR3 length is 12 residues. This CDR3 is CASSPGSDEQFF. CDR3 DNA sequence: TGTGCCAGCAGCCCCGGGTCCGATGAGCAGTTCTTC.

This rearrangement joins TRBV7-6 to TRBJ2-7, with a possible D match to TRBD1 (6 bases). Germline values: CDR1 SGHVS, CDR2 FNYEAQ. V gave up 2 bases and J gave up 4 bases, with 12 bases separating them. The CDR3 sequence is 14 residues long. CDR3 sequence reads: CASSLSGHSYEQYF. DNA for the CDR3: TGTGCCAGCAGCTTATCGGGACACTCGTACGAGCAGTACTTC.

The rearrangement joins TRBV4-3 to TRBJ1-2, with D hard to call. CDR3 length: 15 residues. In germline, CDR1 is LGHNA, CDR2 YSLEER. V was shortened by 0 bases and J by 1 base, with 9 bases between the two germline ends. This CDR3 reads CASSQDSGVNYGYTF. The CDR3 DNA reads TGCGCCAGCAGCCAAGATTCCGGGGTTAACTATGGCTACACCTTC.

The chain recombines TRBV27 with TRBJ2-1; no reliable D call. There are 16 residues in the CDR3. The ends were cut back, 3 bases at V and 1 base at J, with 13 bases in the middle. Germline loops: CDR1 MNHEY, CDR2 SMNVEV (reference sequence). The CDR3 sequence: CASSFSTVLSYNEQFF. CDR3 DNA sequence: TGTGCCAGCAGTTTTAGTACGGTACTGTCCTACAATGAGCAGTTCTTC.

This CDR3 is CASGSGFSGNTIYF. DNA of the CDR3: TGTGCCAGTGGGTCAGGATTCTCTGGAAACACCATATATTTT. The chain is built from TRBV19 and TRBJ1-3; D gene ambiguous. Germline loops: CDR1 LNHDA, CDR2 SQIVND (reference sequence). V was shortened by 8 bases and J by 0 bases, with 11 bases between the two germline ends. The CDR3 spans 14 residues.

The CDR3 reads CASSREGNQPQHF. CDR3 bases: TGTGCCAGCAGCCGGGAGGGCAATCAGCCCCAGCATTTT. V gene TRBV7-9 combines with J gene TRBJ1-5; D uncertain. Trimming took off 5 bases at V and 2 bases at J, with 7 bases between the two ends. This CDR3 contains 13 residues. CDR1 SEHNR and CDR2 FQNEAQ come from the germline V gene (reference sequence).

This clone appeared a single time. The chain couples TRBV4-1 to TRBJ2-2; D is unclear. Per the germline V gene, CDR1 is MGHRA and CDR2 is YSYEKL. V was shortened by 1 base and J by 6 bases, with 15 bases between the two germline ends. CDR3 size: 16 residues. CDR3 nucleotides: TGCGCCAGCAGCCAAGTCGACCGGGCCTTACCCGGGGAGCTGTTTTTT. This translates into CASSQVDRALPGELFF.

The gene calls are TRBV4-3 and TRBJ2-2; 11 nucleotides align to TRBD2. Germline V gene lookup returns CDR1 LGHNA and CDR2 YSLEER. J gave up 8 bases and V 0 bases, and 8 bases lay outside the gene matches. CDR3 length: 17 amino acids. CDR3 nucleotides: TGCGCCAGCAGCCAAGATAGGGGGCTAGCGGGAGGAGGGGAGCTGTTTTTT. It yields the protein CASSQDRGLAGGGELFF.

This clone was detected once. The genes are TRBV6-5 and TRBJ2-7; TRBD1 aligns across 11 bases. Germline CDR1 and CDR2: MNHEY and SVGAGI. The CDR3 spans 14 residues. The trim removed 5 bases at V and 2 bases at J, leaving 2 bases unmatched. The CDR3 nucleotides are TGTGCCAGCAGTGCGGGACAGGGGGCCTACGAGCAGTACTTC. Residues: CASSAGQGAYEQYF.

The chain combines TRBV6-1 with TRBJ2-7, with 10 nucleotides matching TRBD1. The CDR3 loop spans 15 amino acids. J gave up 4 bases and V 7 bases, and 10 bases lay outside the gene matches. CDR1 and CDR2 from the germline V gene are MNHNS and SASEGT. The DNA for the CDR3 is TGTGCCAGCAACCCACGGGACAGGGGAATTTACGAGCAGTACTTC. This encodes CASNPRDRGIYEQYF.

J is TRBJ2-2 and V is TRBV30; TRBD2 aligns across 9 bases. Germline V gives CDR1 GTSNPN, CDR2 SVGIG (reference sequence). This CDR3 comprises 18 residues. The trim removed 1 base at V and 2 bases at J, leaving 11 bases unmatched. The CDR3: CAWSGAGGLWANTGELFF. The CDR3 coding sequence is TGTGCCTGGAGTGGCGCGGGGGGGCTTTGGGCTAACACCGGGGAGCTGTTTTTT.